This TCR beta chain was identified during a study of monozygotic twins with inflammatory bowel disease. TCRdb reanalyzed the 5' RACE reads and collapses them to one entry per CDR3 protein, without DNA. Reported are approximately 400,000 distinct CDR3 sequences; the ten largest clones contain about 2.2%. From germline, CDR1 is DFQATT and CDR2 SNEGSKA (reference sequence). The CDR3 is made up of 13 amino acids. Sequenced sample: blood. The chain joins TRBV20-1 to TRBJ1-1; without DNA, the TCRdb call of TRBD1 cannot be checked. This receptor was obtained from a human donor with ulcerative colitis or Crohn's disease, or a healthy co-twin of an affected twin (not recorded which). This chain's CDR3 is CSARGGLNTEAFF.